Listed here are 22 T cell receptor beta chains from one sample, sequenced in a study of blood T cell repertoires in COVID-19. TCRdb keeps only in-frame clones here, not all; method: immunoSEQ multiplex PCR. Of roughly 24,000 clones listed, approximately 91% are singletons. Sequencing input: peripheral blood. The receptors originated from a man in his 70s with COVID-19, enrolled during active disease.

V gene TRBV5-1 combines with J gene TRBJ2-7, with 7 positions matching TRBD1. CDR1 and CDR2 (germline): SGHRS, YFSETQ. The J segment lost 3 bases and the V segment lost 0 bases, leaving 9 bases of the junction unmatched. The CDR3 has 16 residues. CDR3 in amino acids: CASSLESVGGSYEQYF. CDR3 DNA: TGCGCCAGCAGCTTGGAATCGGTAGGGGGCAGCTACGAGCAGTACTTC.

V and J are TRBV5-1 and TRBJ1-1, with TRBD1 identical over 7 bases. CDR1 is SGHRS, CDR2 YFSETQ, per germline. V lost 4 bases and J lost 8; bases outside the gene matches: 11. There are 14 residues in the CDR3. CDR3 sequence (DNA): TGCGCCAGCAGCACGGACAGGCCTAAAACGGAAGCTTTCTTT. Translated: CASSTDRPKTEAFF.

This clone is large. This sequence joins TRBV19 and TRBJ1-4, with a tentative D call TRBD1 (5 bases). V was trimmed by 5 bases and J by 8 bases, leaving 12 bases between them. CDR3 length equals 13 residues. Per germline, CDR1 LNHDA and CDR2 SQIVND (reference sequence). The CDR3, as DNA: TGTGCCAGTAGTCATGGGGCCTTCGAAAAACTGTTTTTT. Translated, it gives CASSHGAFEKLFF.

The rearrangement uses TRBV6-5 and TRBJ2-7; weak D call: TRBD2 (6 bases). Trimming removed 6 bases at V and 0 bases at J, with 9 bases between. This CDR3 region has 13 residues. Germline CDR1 MNHEY, CDR2 SVGAGI. The CDR3 region is CASSRTNSYEQYF. CDR3 nucleotide sequence: TGTGCCAGCAGCAGGACTAACTCCTACGAGCAGTACTTC.

The chain recombines TRBV19 with TRBJ2-5, with a weak D call TRBD2 (6 bases). CDR3 length: 15 amino acids. Trimming shortened V by 7 bases and J by 5 bases, and 20 bases separated the two germline ends. CDR1 and CDR2 (germline): LNHDA, SQIVND (reference sequence). The CDR3 spells CASTPEASAAETQYF. In DNA form, the CDR3 reads TGTGCCAGTACTCCTGAAGCTAGCGCTGCGGAGACCCAGTACTTC.

J is TRBJ2-1 and V is TRBV5-1; D remains ambiguous. CDR3 length equals 12 residues. The V end lost 3 bases, the J end lost 10 bases, and 11 bases lay between the germline ends. The germline V gene has CDR1 SGHRS and CDR2 YFSETQ. CDR3 residues: CASSSGSREQFF. The CDR3, as DNA: TGCGCCAGCAGCTCCGGGTCTCGAGAGCAGTTCTTC.

V usage is TRBV15 and J usage is TRBJ2-7; 8 bases are shared with TRBD1. V shed 4 bases and J 6 bases; nucleotides not matched to a gene: 8. The length of the CDR3 is 14 residues. Germline V gives CDR1 LNHNV, CDR2 YYDKDF (reference sequence). The DNA of the CDR3 is TGTGCCACCAGCACCGGACAGGGCGCCGTCGAGCAGTACTTC. It is translated as CATSTGQGAVEQYF.

The chain couples TRBV4-2 to TRBJ2-1, with TRBD2 matching 11 bases. J gave up 7 bases and V 3 bases, and 11 bases lay outside the gene matches. CDR3 length equals 17 residues. The germline CDR1 and CDR2 sequences are LGHNA and YNFKEQ. CDR3 sequence (DNA): TGTGCCAGCAGCCACCCCGGGACTAGCGGAATATATAATGAGCAGTTCTTC. It yields the protein CASSHPGTSGIYNEQFF.

Only a few counts were recorded for this clone. The gene calls are TRBV5-4 and TRBJ1-1, with TRBD1 as a possible D gene (5 bases). Germline CDR1 SGHNT, CDR2 YYREEE (reference sequence). The CDR3 is 15 residues long. V was trimmed by 6 bases and J by 11 bases, leaving 26 bases between them. CDR3 DNA: TGTGCCAGCAAAGCTTCGATTTCGCCGGCGGAGGGGGCTTTCTTT. This codes for CASKASISPAEGAFF. Full variable domain (outside the CDR3, taken from reference TRBV5-4 and TRBJ1-1): ETGVTQSPTHLIKTRGQQVTLRCSSQSGHNTVSWYQQALGQGPQFIFQYYREEENGRGNFPPRFSGLQFPNYSSELNVNALELDDSALYLCASKASISPAEGAFFGQGTRLTVV.

This clone was recorded once. This chain links TRBV10-3 with TRBJ2-6, with D possibly being TRBD1 (5 bases). Looked up from germline, CDR1 is ENHRY and CDR2 is SYGVKD. The CDR3 spans 16 residues. The ends were cut back, 2 bases at V and 4 bases at J, with 12 bases in the middle. Here the CDR3 DNA reads TGTGCCATCAGTGAGGGACAAGGAGCAGGGGCCAACGTCCTGACTTTC. It yields the protein CAISEGQGAGANVLTF.

The chain links TRBV2 to TRBJ1-1, with D possibly TRBD1 on 5 matching bases. Germline V gives CDR1 SNHLY, CDR2 FYNNEI. V was cut by 3 bases and J by 5 bases, with 13 bases left in between. The CDR3 contains 14 residues. The CDR3 DNA is TGTGCCAGCAGTGACGTGCAGGGTGGGACTGAAGCTTTCTTT. It specifies CASSDVQGGTEAFF.

The CDR3 coding sequence is TGTGCCAGCAGTCGAGGCCTTTCGGAGTTCTTC. Translation gives CASSRGLSEFF. V is TRBV12-3 or TRBV12-4 and J is TRBJ2-1; no firm D call. Trimming took off 5 bases at V and 14 bases at J, with 13 bases between the two ends. The CDR3 runs to 11 residues.

The rearrangement links TRBV5-5 to TRBJ1-2; 7 bases fit TRBD1. Germline V gives CDR1 SGHKS, CDR2 YYEKEE (reference sequence). J lost 7 bases, V lost 0 bases, and 9 bases had no gene match. The CDR3 has 15 amino acids. The CDR3 bases are TGTGCCAGCAGCTTGGGGGGACAGAAGGCAGGTGGCTACACCTTC. Amino acid sequence: CASSLGGQKAGGYTF.

The V and J genes are TRBV6-5 and TRBJ1-2; 7 positions match TRBD1. CDR1 is MNHEY, CDR2 SVGAGI, per germline. J was trimmed by 1 base and V by 1 base; bases with no gene match: 3. The CDR3 covers 15 residues. This CDR3 is CASSYWQGDNYGYTF. The CDR3 DNA follows: TGTGCCAGCAGTTACTGGCAGGGGGATAACTATGGCTACACCTTC.

J is TRBJ2-3 and V is TRBV6-5; D not certain. This CDR3 spans 15 amino acids. Per the germline V gene, CDR1 is MNHEY and CDR2 is SVGAGI. V shed 0 bases and J shed 0 bases, with 7 bases lying between them. CDR3 sequence (DNA): TGTGCCAGCAGTTACTCGAGGCGGAGCACAGATACGCAGTATTTT. Its protein product is CASSYSRRSTDTQYF.

This sequence joins TRBV5-1 and TRBJ2-7; 12 bases map to TRBD2. The V segment lost 0 bases and the J segment 7 bases; nucleotides outside the gene matches: 5. Germline CDR1 reads SGHRS; CDR2 reads YFSETQ. This CDR3 comprises 15 residues. The DNA for the CDR3 is TGCGCCAGCAGCTTGGGACTAGCGGGAGCCCCTGAGCAGTACTTC. Its translation is CASSLGLAGAPEQYF. Variable domain in full (rest from reference TRBV5-1 and TRBJ2-7): KAGVTQTPRYLIKTRGQQVTLSCSPISGHRSVSWYQQTPGQGLQFLFEYFSETQRNKGNFPGRFSGRQFSNSRSEMNVSTLELGDSALYLCASSLGLAGAPEQYFGPGTRLTVT.

The V and J genes are TRBV19 and TRBJ1-4; 9 nucleotides agree with TRBD1. The length of the CDR3 is 16 residues. J lost 1 base, V lost 6 bases, and 6 bases had no gene match. Germline V gene sequence: CDR1 LNHDA, CDR2 SQIVND (reference sequence). In nucleotides, the CDR3 is TGTGCCAGTAGCGCCGGGACAGGGTTAACTAATGAAAAACTGTTTTTT. It encodes CASSAGTGLTNEKLFF.

The CDR3 protein is CASSLARQAYEQYF. Here the CDR3 DNA reads TGTGCCAGCAGCTTAGCGAGACAGGCCTACGAGCAGTACTTC. The chain recombines TRBV7-8 with TRBJ2-7; possibly TRBD1 for D (6 bases). The CDR3 sequence is 14 residues long. V shed 0 bases and J shed 2 bases, with 8 bases lying between them. The germline V gene encodes CDR1 SGHVS and CDR2 FQNEAQ.

Here the CDR3 reads CASSPSRGKNIQYF. The CDR3 nucleotides read TGTGCCAGCAGCCCTTCCCGGGGCAAAAACATTCAGTACTTC. V and J are TRBV7-9 and TRBJ2-4, with D possibly matching TRBD2 (5 bases). The CDR3 contains 14 residues. The germline V gene has CDR1 SEHNR and CDR2 FQNEAQ (reference sequence). Between the trimmed V and J ends, which lost 5 bases and 3 bases, there was a span of 11 bases.

The chain combines TRBV5-5 with TRBJ1-6, with D possibly TRBD1 on 6 matching bases. Per the germline V gene, CDR1 is SGHKS and CDR2 is YYEKEE (reference sequence). The V and J ends lost 4 bases and 0 bases respectively, with 11 bases between them. This CDR3 has 16 amino acids. The CDR3 sequence is CASSRGGGSYNSPLHF. The CDR3 DNA reads as TGTGCCAGCAGCCGGGGAGGGGGCTCCTATAATTCACCCCTCCACTTT. Full variable domain (remainder filled in from reference TRBV5-5 and TRBJ1-6): DAGVTQSPTHLIKTRGQQVTLRCSPISGHKSVSWYQQVLGQGPQFIFQYYEKEERGRGNFPDRFSARQFPNYSSELNVNALLLGDSALYLCASSRGGGSYNSPLHFGNGTRLTVT.

V is TRBV11-1 and J is TRBJ1-1; the D gene is possibly TRBD1 (5 bases). Between the trimmed V and J ends, which lost 2 bases and 5 bases, there was a span of 9 bases. The CDR3 is 13 residues long. Germline assignment: CDR1 SGHAT and CDR2 FQDESV (reference sequence). The CDR3 coding sequence is TGTGCCAGCAGCTTATGGGGGGGAACTGAAGCTTTCTTT. Encoded protein: CASSLWGGTEAFF. Based on the CDR3 plus reference TRBV11-1 and TRBJ1-1, the full variable domain is EAEVAQSPRYKITEKSQAVAFWCDPISGHATLYWYRQILGQGPELLVQFQDESVVDDSQLPKDRFSAERLKGVDSTLKIQPAELGDSAMYLCASSLWGGTEAFFGQGTRLTVV.

The V gene is TRBV4-1, the J gene TRBJ1-5, with 7 bases that match TRBD1. Trimming took 2 bases from V and 7 from J; bases not matched to a gene: 14. The germline V gene encodes CDR1 MGHRA and CDR2 YSYEKL. The CDR3 sequence is 17 residues long. For the CDR3, the DNA is TGCGCCAGCAGCCAAAATATGGTTGGACAGGTAAGACAGCCCCAGCATTTT. Translation gives CASSQNMVGQVRQPQHF.